This note documents a single TCR beta chain sequence. Its antigen remains unidentified. The sample belongs to a study of T cell responses to AZD1222 COVID-19 vaccine. The study, taken as a whole, reports: Seropositivity was recorded at baseline in only six AZD1222 recipients. In the spike-specific TCR repertoire, nearly half reportedly target unmutated variant regions. There were mostly white British donors and more females than males, and clonal diversity was possibly underestimated.

Pooling of second doses given at about 4 or about 12 weeks was done. Germline CDR1 SGHAT, CDR2 FQDESV (reference sequence). The CDR3 is 13 amino acids. The ends were cut back, 5 bases at V and 12 bases at J, with 18 bases in the middle. Produced via immunoSEQ multiplex PCR; TCRdb's table is partial and in-frame only. This sample carries over 130,000 clones, roughly 88% of them seen once, and the ten largest clones take approximately 1.6%. The TCR sequence derives from an adult who received the AZD1222 COVID-19 vaccine. The sequencing here drew on peripheral blood, taken 28 days after the second AZD1222 dose. The chain links TRBV11-1 to TRBJ2-3; TRBD1 might be the D (5 bases). The CDR3 loop is CASSPGLAEIQYF. CDR3 coding DNA: TGTGCCAGCAGCCCAGGGTTGGCAGAAATTCAGTATTTT.